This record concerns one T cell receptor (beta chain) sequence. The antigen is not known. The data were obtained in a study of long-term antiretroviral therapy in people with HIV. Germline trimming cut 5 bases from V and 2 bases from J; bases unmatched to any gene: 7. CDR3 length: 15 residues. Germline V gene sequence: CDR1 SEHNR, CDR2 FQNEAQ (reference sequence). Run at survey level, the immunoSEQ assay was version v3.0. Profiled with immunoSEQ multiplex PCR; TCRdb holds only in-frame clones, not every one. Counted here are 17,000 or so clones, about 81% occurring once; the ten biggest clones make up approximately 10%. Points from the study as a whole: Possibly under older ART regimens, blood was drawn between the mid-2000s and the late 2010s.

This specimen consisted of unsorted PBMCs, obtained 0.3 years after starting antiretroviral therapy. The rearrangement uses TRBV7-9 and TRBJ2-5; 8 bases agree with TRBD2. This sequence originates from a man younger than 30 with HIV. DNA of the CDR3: TGTGCCAGCAGCCGATCCGGGGGGGGGCAAGAGACCCAGTACTTC. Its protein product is CASSRSGGGQETQYF.